This T cell receptor beta chain appears in the sequencing data of a study of blood T cells in healthy people across ages. It was with a sample-barcoded 5' primer and a J-beta primer mix that a second PCR of roughly 6 to 12 cycles was run. Using its own MiXCR run on the 5' RACE reads, TCRdb lists one record per CDR3 protein. The table lists 450,000 to 600,000 distinct CDR3 sequences, roughly a quarter of them singletons. Germline V CDR1 and CDR2: MNHEY, SVGAGI. The CDR3 is 11 amino acids. The ends were cut back, 6 bases at V and 2 bases at J, with 4 bases in the middle. This clonotype turned up a few times. The sample was also linked to a second study, of T cells of mothers and their children.

This sequence joins TRBV6-5 and TRBJ1-2; no clear D gene. The TCR originated in a boy between 2 and 10 years old in good health. Sequences were obtained from blood. CDR3: CASRRNYGYTF. The CDR3 bases are TGTGCCAGCAGGCGAAACTATGGCTACACCTTC.